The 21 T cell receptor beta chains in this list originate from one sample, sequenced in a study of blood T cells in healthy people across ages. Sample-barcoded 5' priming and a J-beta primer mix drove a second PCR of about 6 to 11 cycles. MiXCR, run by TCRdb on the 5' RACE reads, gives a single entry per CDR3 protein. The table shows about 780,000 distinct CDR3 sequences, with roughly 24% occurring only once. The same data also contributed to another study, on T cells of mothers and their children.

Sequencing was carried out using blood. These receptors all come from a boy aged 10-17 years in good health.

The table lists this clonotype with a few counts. DNA of the CDR3: TGTGCCAGCAGCTTAGGAGCCGGGCCAGGGAACGGGGAGCTGTTTTTT. Its translation is CASSLGAGPGNGELFF. The V call is TRBV7-2, the J call TRBJ2-2; D is possibly TRBD1 (5 bases). This CDR3 is built from 16 residues. Germline V gives CDR1 SGHTA, CDR2 FQGNSA. The ends were cut back, 1 base at V and 7 bases at J, with 16 bases in the middle.

CDR3 coding DNA: TGTGCCAGCACCGAAAAGGGGAAATACACCGGGGAGCTGTTTTTT. It specifies CASTEKGKYTGELFF. The V and J genes are TRBV6-1 and TRBJ2-2, with D possibly TRBD1 on 5 matching bases. The V end lost 7 bases, the J end lost 3 bases, and 15 bases lay between the germline ends. The CDR3 is 15 amino acids. Germline V gene data show CDR1 as MNHNS and CDR2 as SASEGT.

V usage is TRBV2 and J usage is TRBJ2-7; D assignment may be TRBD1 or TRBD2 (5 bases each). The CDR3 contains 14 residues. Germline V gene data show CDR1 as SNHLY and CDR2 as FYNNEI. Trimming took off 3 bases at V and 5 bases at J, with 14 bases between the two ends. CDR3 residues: CASSDDPRGHEQYF. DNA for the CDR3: TGTGCCAGCAGTGACGACCCCCGGGGCCACGAGCAGTACTTC.

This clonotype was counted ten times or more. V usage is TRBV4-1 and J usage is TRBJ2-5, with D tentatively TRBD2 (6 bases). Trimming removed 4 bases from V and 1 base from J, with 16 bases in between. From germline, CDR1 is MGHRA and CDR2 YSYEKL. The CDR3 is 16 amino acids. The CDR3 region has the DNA TGCGCCAGCAGCCCCTCCGGGAGTCTCGGCCAAGAGACCCAGTACTTC. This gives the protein CASSPSGSLGQETQYF.

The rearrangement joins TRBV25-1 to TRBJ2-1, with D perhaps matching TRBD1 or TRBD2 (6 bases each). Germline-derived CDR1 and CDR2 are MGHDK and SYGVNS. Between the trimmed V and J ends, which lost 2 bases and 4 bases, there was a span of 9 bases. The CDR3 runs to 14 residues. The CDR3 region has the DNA TGTGCCAGCAGTGAACCGGGGGCTTACAATGAGCAGTTCTTC. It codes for CASSEPGAYNEQFF.

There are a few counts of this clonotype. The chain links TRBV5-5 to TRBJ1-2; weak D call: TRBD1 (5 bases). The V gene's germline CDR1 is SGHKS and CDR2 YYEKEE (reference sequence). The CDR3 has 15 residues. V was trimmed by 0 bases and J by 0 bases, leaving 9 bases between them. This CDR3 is CASSLVGGANYGYTF. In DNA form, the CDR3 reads TGTGCCAGCAGCTTGGTTGGGGGGGCTAACTATGGCTACACCTTC.

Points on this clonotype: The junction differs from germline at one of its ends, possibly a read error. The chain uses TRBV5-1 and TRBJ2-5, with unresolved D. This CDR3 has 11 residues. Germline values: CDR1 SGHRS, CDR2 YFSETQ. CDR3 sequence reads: CASSLDWRKFF. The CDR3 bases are TGCGCCAGCAGCCTAGACTGGCGGAAGTTCTTC.

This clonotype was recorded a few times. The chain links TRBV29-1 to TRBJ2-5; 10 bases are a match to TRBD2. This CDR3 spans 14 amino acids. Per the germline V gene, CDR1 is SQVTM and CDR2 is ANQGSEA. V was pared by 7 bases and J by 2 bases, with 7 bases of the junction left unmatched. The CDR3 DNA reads TGCAGCGCTGCTCAGCGGGGGGGGCAAGAGACCCAGTACTTC. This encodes CSAAQRGGQETQYF.

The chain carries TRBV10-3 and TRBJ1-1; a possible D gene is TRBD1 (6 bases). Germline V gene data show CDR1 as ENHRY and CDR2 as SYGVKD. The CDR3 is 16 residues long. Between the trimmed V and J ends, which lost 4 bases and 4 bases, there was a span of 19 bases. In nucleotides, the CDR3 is TGTGCCATCAGTGGAAACTCGGCAGGGGCTTCCACTGAAGCTTTCTTT. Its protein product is CAISGNSAGASTEAFF.

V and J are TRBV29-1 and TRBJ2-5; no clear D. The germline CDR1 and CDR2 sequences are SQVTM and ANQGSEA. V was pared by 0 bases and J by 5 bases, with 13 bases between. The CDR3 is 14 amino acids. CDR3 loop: CSVEDPGRVETQYF. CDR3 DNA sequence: TGCAGCGTTGAAGATCCAGGTCGGGTGGAGACCCAGTACTTC.

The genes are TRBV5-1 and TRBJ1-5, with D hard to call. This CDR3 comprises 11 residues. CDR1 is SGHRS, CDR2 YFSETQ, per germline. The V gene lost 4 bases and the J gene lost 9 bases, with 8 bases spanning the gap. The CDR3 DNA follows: TGCGCCAGCAGCCCGGTTCGGCCCCAGCATTTT. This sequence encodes CASSPVRPQHF.

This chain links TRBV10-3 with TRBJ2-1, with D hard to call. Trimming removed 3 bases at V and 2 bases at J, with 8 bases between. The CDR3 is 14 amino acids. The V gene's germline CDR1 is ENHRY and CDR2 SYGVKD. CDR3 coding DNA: TGTGCCATCAGTGACAGTGTCGCCTACAATGAGCAGTTCTTC. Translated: CAISDSVAYNEQFF.

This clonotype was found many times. The CDR3 loop reads CASSLGQGSGYTF. The DNA for the CDR3 is TGCGCCAGCAGCTTGGGACAGGGCTCTGGCTACACCTTC. V is TRBV5-1 and J is TRBJ1-2; 7 bases match TRBD1. Trimming cost V 0 bases and J 7 bases; bases outside gene matches: 3. CDR1 is SGHRS, CDR2 YFSETQ, per germline. This CDR3 region has 13 residues.

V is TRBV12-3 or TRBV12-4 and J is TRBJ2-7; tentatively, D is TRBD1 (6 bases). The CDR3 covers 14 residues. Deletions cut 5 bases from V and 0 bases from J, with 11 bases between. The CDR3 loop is CASSVQGHSYEQYF. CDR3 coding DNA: TGTGCCAGCAGTGTACAGGGACACTCCTACGAGCAGTACTTC.

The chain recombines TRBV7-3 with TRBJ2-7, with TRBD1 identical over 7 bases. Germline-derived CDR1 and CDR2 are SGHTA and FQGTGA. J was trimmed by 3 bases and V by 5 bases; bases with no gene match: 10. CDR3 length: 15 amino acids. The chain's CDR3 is CASSHSPGTVYEQYF. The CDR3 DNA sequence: TGTGCCAGCAGCCACTCCCCCGGGACAGTCTACGAGCAGTACTTC.

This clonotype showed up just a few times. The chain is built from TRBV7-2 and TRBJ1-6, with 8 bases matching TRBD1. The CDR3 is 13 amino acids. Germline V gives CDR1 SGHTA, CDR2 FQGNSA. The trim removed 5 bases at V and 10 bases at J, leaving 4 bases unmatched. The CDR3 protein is CASSTRQGSPLHF. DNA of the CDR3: TGTGCCAGCAGCACCCGACAGGGGTCACCCCTCCACTTT.

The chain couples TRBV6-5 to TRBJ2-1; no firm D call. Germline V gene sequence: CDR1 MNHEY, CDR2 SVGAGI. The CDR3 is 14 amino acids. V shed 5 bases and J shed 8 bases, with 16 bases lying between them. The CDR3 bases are TGTGCCAGCAGTCCTTGGAAGCCTAGGGATGAGCAGTTCTTC. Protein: CASSPWKPRDEQFF.

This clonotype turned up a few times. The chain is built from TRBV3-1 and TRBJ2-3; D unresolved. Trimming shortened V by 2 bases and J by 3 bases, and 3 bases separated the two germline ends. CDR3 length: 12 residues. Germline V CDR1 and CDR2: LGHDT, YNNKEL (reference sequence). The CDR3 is CASSQITDTQYF. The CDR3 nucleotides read TGTGCCAGCAGCCAAATTACAGATACGCAGTATTTT.

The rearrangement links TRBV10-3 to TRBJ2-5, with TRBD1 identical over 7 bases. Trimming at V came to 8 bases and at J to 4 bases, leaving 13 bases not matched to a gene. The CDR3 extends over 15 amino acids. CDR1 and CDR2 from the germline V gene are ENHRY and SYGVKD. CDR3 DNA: TGTGCCATCTCAACGCCAAGAGGGGGCTCAGAGACCCAGTACTTC. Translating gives CAISTPRGGSETQYF.

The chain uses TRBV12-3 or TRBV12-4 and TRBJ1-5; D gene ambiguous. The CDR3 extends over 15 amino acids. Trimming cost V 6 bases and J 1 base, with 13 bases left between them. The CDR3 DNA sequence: TGTGCCAGCAGCCCTTGGGGAAGCAGCAATCAGCCCCAGCATTTT. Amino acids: CASSPWGSSNQPQHF.

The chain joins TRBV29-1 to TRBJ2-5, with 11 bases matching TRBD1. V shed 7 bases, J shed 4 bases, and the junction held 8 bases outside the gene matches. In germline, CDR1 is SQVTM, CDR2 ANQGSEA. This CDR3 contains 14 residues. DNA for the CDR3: TGCAGCGCCGGCCCCGGGACAGGGGGAGAGACCCAGTACTTC. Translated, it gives CSAGPGTGGETQYF.